This section outlines one TCR beta chain sequence together with its context. The source of the sample is a study of OX40 agonist ivuxolimab in advanced cancers. About the study: A mean age of approximately 64 years, range roughly 23 to 85, was recorded, and roughly 83% were male. Antecedent anti-PD-1, anti-PD-L1 or anti-CTLA-4 therapy was permissible, with 35% to 40% having received some.

The protocol was immunoSEQ multiplex PCR, while the TCRdb copy is restricted to in-frame clones and leaves out a portion. The sample consists of roughly 74,000 clones, over 80% of them appearing once. Germline CDR1 SGHVS, CDR2 FQNEAQ. CDR3 length equals 14 residues. The J segment lost 4 bases and the V segment lost 6 bases, leaving 7 bases of the junction unmatched. Sampled blood was obtained at baseline, cycle 4 day 1, and cycle 7 day 1. Specimen: CD4+ or CD8+ T cells sorted from blood, collected in a trial of the OX40 agonist ivuxolimab. V is TRBV7-8 and J is TRBJ2-5; the match to TRBD2 covers 8 bases. This TCR was sampled from an adult with an advanced solid tumor such as melanoma, head and neck, liver or kidney cancer. In DNA, the CDR3 is TGTGCCAGCAGAGCGGGGGCTGGTGGAGAGACCCAGTACTTC. Its translation: CASRAGAGGETQYF.